Each of the 13 T cell receptor beta chains below was sequenced from the same sample in a study of beta chain features in type 1 diabetes. Isolated RNA was reverse transcribed in full, so expressed TCRB transcripts were sequenced. Data came from immunoSEQ multiplex PCR; TCRdb stores just in-frame clones and leaves some out. The sample holds over 350,000 clones; about 15% are singletons and the top ten take approximately 0.02%. The material sequenced was naive CD4+ T cells from blood. The receptors derive from a woman younger than 35 in good health.

The sample holds a few counts of this clone. The V and J genes are TRBV30 and TRBJ2-5; 7 bases fit TRBD2. There are 15 residues in the CDR3. V was pared by 2 bases and J by 3 bases, with 9 bases of the junction left unmatched. Germline V gene data show CDR1 as GTSNPN and CDR2 as SVGIG (reference sequence). CDR3 DNA sequence: TGTGCCTGGAGTACCCCCCCGGCGGGAGAAGAGACCCAGTACTTC. Residues: CAWSTPPAGEETQYF.

The chain uses TRBV11-1 and TRBJ2-7, with 7 bases that match TRBD1. CDR1 and CDR2 (germline): SGHAT, FQDESV (reference sequence). With 5 bases clipped from V and 1 base from J, the junction kept 5 bases outside the gene matches. CDR3 length: 14 residues. The CDR3 coding sequence is TGTGCCAGCAGCGGACAGGCAAAATCCTACGAGCAGTACTTC. It yields the protein CASSGQAKSYEQYF. The full variable domain, its missing parts supplied by reference TRBV11-1 and TRBJ2-7, is EAEVAQSPRYKITEKSQAVAFWCDPISGHATLYWYRQILGQGPELLVQFQDESVVDDSQLPKDRFSAERLKGVDSTLKIQPAELGDSAMYLCASSGQAKSYEQYFGPGTRLTVT.

This clone was seen only a few times. V and J are TRBV30 and TRBJ2-5; the match to TRBD2 covers 7 bases. CDR1 and CDR2 from the germline V gene are GTSNPN and SVGIG (reference sequence). V was pared by 3 bases and J by 2 bases, with 21 bases of the junction left unmatched. The CDR3 is made up of 19 amino acids. For the CDR3, the DNA is TGTGCCTGGAGCGGACTCCTAGCGGACAACCACCAGATACAAGAGACCCAGTACTTC. Encoded protein: CAWSGLLADNHQIQETQYF.

The rearrangement joins TRBV30 to TRBJ1-3, with D uncertain. Trimming removed 0 bases from V and 5 bases from J, with 11 bases in between. Germline assignment: CDR1 GTSNPN and CDR2 SVGIG (reference sequence). The CDR3 runs 14 residues. The CDR3: CAWSVLNSRNTIYF. Written as DNA, the CDR3 is TGTGCCTGGAGTGTACTCAATTCGCGAAACACCATATATTTT.

This clone was seen only a few times. The chain links TRBV9 to TRBJ2-5, with D possibly being TRBD2 (6 bases). The germline V and J ends were trimmed by 0 bases and 4 bases, with 16 bases remaining between them. This CDR3 region has 16 residues. The V gene's germline CDR1 is SGDLS and CDR2 YYNGEE. The CDR3 loop is CASSVGGGHEAETQYF. Here the CDR3 DNA reads TGTGCCAGCAGCGTAGGGGGAGGACACGAGGCAGAGACCCAGTACTTC.

This clone was counted between two and nine times. The chain uses TRBV7-2 and TRBJ2-3; D gene unclear. The ends were cut back, 5 bases at V and 5 bases at J, with 11 bases in the middle. Germline V gives CDR1 SGHTA, CDR2 FQGNSA. The CDR3 is 13 residues long. This chain's CDR3 is CASSPRRIDTQYF. The DNA of the CDR3 is TGTGCCAGCAGCCCTCGTCGTATAGATACGCAGTATTTT. Full variable domain (rest looked up from reference TRBV7-2 and TRBJ2-3): GAGVSQSPSNKVTEKGKDVELRCDPISGHTALYWYRQSLGQGLEFLIYFQGNSAPDKSGLPSDRFSAERTGGSVSTLTIQRTQQEDSAVYLCASSPRRIDTQYFGPGTRLTVL.

CDR3 protein: CASSLRGYGETQYF. The CDR3 DNA is TGCGCCAGCAGCCTACGAGGGTACGGGGAGACCCAGTACTTC. The rearrangement joins TRBV4-3 to TRBJ2-5, with a tentative D call TRBD2 (5 bases). V was cut by 4 bases and J by 5 bases, with 14 bases left in between. The CDR3 has 14 amino acids. Germline lookup yields CDR1 LGHNA and CDR2 YSLEER.

The chain uses TRBV19 and TRBJ1-2, with TRBD1 matching 9 bases. The ends lost 4 bases at V and 4 bases at J; junction bases unmatched: 4. The CDR3 covers 14 residues. The V gene's germline CDR1 is LNHDA and CDR2 SQIVND (reference sequence). The CDR3 nucleotides read TGTGCCAGTAGTACCGGGACAGGGAGCTATGGCTACACCTTC. It encodes CASSTGTGSYGYTF.

This chain connects TRBV19 to TRBJ1-2, with D possibly matching TRBD1 (6 bases). CDR1 and CDR2 from the germline V gene are LNHDA and SQIVND (reference sequence). This CDR3 region has 13 residues. Trimming took off 3 bases at V and 4 bases at J, with 9 bases between the two ends. The CDR3 bases are TGTGCCAGTAGTATGGACAGTGTCTATGGCTACACCTTC. Protein sequence: CASSMDSVYGYTF.

This clone has more than one count but fewer than ten. The V call is TRBV25-1, the J call TRBJ2-3; TRBD1 matches at 8 bases. The germline gives CDR1 MGHDK, CDR2 SYGVNS. The ends lost 2 bases at V and 3 bases at J; junction bases unmatched: 7. The CDR3 is 16 residues long. This CDR3 is CASSEAGGAGTDTQYF. The CDR3 region has the DNA TGTGCCAGCAGTGAAGCAGGGGGCGCGGGAACAGATACGCAGTATTTT.

This clone showed up just a few times. This chain links TRBV29-1 with TRBJ2-7, with unresolved D. Germline-derived CDR1 and CDR2 are SQVTM and ANQGSEA. Trimming left V 1 base short and J 3 bases short, with 13 bases between. The CDR3 totals 14 residues. In DNA, the CDR3 is TGCAGCGTTGAAGGGGCAGGTCCTGGCTACGAGCAGTACTTC. Its translation is CSVEGAGPGYEQYF.

The gene calls are TRBV9 and TRBJ2-5; the match to TRBD2 covers 8 bases. Per the germline V gene, CDR1 is SGDLS and CDR2 is YYNGEE. The CDR3 has 15 amino acids. Trimming removed 0 bases from V and 0 bases from J; junction bases left unmatched: 1. The chain's CDR3 is CASSVDSGNQETQYF. For the CDR3, the DNA is TGTGCCAGCAGCGTAGATAGCGGGAACCAAGAGACCCAGTACTTC.

This clone turned up a few times. V is TRBV30 and J is TRBJ1-2; 8 nucleotides line up with TRBD1. V was clipped by 0 bases and J by 4 bases; unmatched bases: 4. The CDR3 contains 14 residues. Per germline, CDR1 GTSNPN and CDR2 SVGIG (reference sequence). CDR3: CAWSVLGQAYGYTF. The CDR3 DNA reads TGTGCCTGGAGTGTACTGGGACAGGCCTATGGCTACACCTTC.